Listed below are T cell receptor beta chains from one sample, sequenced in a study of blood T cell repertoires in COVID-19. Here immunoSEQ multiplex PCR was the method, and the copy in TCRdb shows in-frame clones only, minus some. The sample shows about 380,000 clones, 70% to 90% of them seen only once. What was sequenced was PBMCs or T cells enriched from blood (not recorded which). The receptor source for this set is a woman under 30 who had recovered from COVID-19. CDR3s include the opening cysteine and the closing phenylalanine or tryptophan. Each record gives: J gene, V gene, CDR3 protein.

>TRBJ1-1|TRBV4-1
CASSLTGDLNTEAFF
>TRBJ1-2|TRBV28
CASSLGASYGYTF
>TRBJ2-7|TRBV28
CASRRGLAGVYEQYF
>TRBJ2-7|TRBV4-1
CASSQSLFQGATYEQYF
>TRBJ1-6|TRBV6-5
CASSYFRGTVNSPLHF
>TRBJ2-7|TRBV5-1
CASSPVGGTQTYEQYF
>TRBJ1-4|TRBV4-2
CASTPIQGSNEKLFF
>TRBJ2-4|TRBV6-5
CASGRDRLAKNIQYF
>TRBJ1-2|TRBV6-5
CASSPGVFYGYTF
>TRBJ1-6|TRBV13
CASSLMGQIYNSPLHF
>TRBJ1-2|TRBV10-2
CASSRQGPYGYTF
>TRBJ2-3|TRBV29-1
CSAGSGGAIDTQYF
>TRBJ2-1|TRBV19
CASSSRLASSYNEQFF
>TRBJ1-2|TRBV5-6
CASSLGSGQGVYGYTF